This is a list of T cell receptor beta chains from one sample in a study of CD8+CD57+ T cells in acquired aplastic anemia. MiXCR was run by TCRdb on the reads, yielding one entry per CDR3 protein. The sample yields over 150,000 distinct CDR3 sequences, 40% to 65% seen once. The sample consisted of sorted CD4+, CD8+, or CD8+CD57+ T cells (not recorded which) from PBMCs. Receptors were obtained from a human donor with aplastic anemia. Both conserved end residues are part of each CDR3. A D gene is named only where the DNA matches it firmly. Clone size is not always given. Where it is, it says once, few, many or a class for expanded clones.

TRBV11-2,-,TRBJ1-5,many,CASSLDPRGHQPQHF,TGTGCCAGCAGCTTAGATCCGAGGGGCCATCAGCCCCAGCATTTT
TRBV20-1,-,TRBJ2-1,-,CSASLTGNEQFF,TGCAGTGCCTCCCTAACAGGCAATGAGCAGTTCTTC
TRBV2,TRBD2,TRBJ2-3,-,CASSEAGLAGVQYF,TGTGCCAGCAGTGAAGCCGGACTAGCGGGGGTGCAGTATTTT
TRBV13,TRBD2,TRBJ2-2,many,CASSLLPSGGTGELFF,TGTGCCAGCAGCTTACTTCCTAGCGGGGGGACCGGGGAGCTGTTTTTT
TRBV7-8,TRBD1,TRBJ2-7,-,CASSLAGTGSYEQYF,TGTGCCAGCAGCTTAGCCGGGACAGGGTCCTACGAGCAGTACTTC
TRBV29-1,TRBD1,TRBJ1-1,-,CSVSDRGLTEAFF,TGCAGCGTATCGGACAGGGGCCTCACTGAAGCTTTCTTT
TRBV7-8,-,TRBJ1-3,many,CASSLSVSGNTIYF,TGTGCCAGCAGCTTATCTGTGTCTGGAAACACCATATATTTT
TRBV29-1,TRBD1,TRBJ1-1,-,CSAGTGVSFF,TGCAGCGCCGGGACAGGGGTGTCTTTCTTT
TRBV2,-,TRBJ1-3,-,CASSESPAGNAIYF,TGTGCCAGCAGTGAAAGCCCGGCTGGAAACGCCATATATTTT
TRBV20-1,-,TRBJ2-7,-,CSASRRGRNTYEQYF,TGCAGTGCTTCTCGGAGGGGACGCAATACCTACGAGCAGTACTTC
TRBV10-3,TRBD1,TRBJ2-3,-,CATVDRGYTDTQYF,TGTGCCACCGTGGACAGGGGGTACACAGATACGCAGTATTTT